The clone carrying this TCR beta chain appeared many times. Germline and junction disagree at one end, which may indicate a read error. Amplification of TCR beta CDR3 regions was performed using RNA transcripts as template. A set of HTBI primers served as the primers for a first-round RT-PCR of the TCR CDR3. TCRdb used MiXCR to reprocess the multiplex PCR reads, holding one entry per CDR3 protein. The sample shows roughly 57,000 distinct CDR3 sequences, approximately 50% of them seen only once. The data belong to a study of T cells in Graves' hyperthyroidism and ophthalmopathy. This CDR3 comprises 14 residues. In germline, CDR1 is MNHNS, CDR2 SASEGT.

The chain joins TRBV6-1 to TRBJ1-2; TRBD1 agrees at 8 bases. The clonotype was recovered from a woman aged 60-70 years with Graves' ophthalmopathy. Sequenced sample: blood. Here the CDR3 reads CASGEASGGGGYTF. For the CDR3, the DNA is TGTGCCAGCGGTGAAGCGTCAGGGGGCGGGGGCTACACCTTC.